The sequence of this T cell receptor (beta chain) was determined in a study of cytomegalovirus exposure and HLA in healthy donors. Study observations and caveats: Of the V segments, some could not be distinguished, including TRBV6-2 and TRBV6-3, and were excluded. In a later analysis, HLA-associated TCR beta chains were more clonally expanded than equally common others.

With respect to this clone: Antigen specificity is unknown.

13 Jbeta primers and 60 Vbeta primers were used for the PCR. Sequenced by immunoSEQ multiplex PCR; TCRdb stores in-frame clones only, minus some. This sample has roughly 190,000 clones, with 79% found just once. V was shortened by 0 bases and J by 7 bases, with 8 bases between the two germline ends. CDR3 length: 12 residues. In germline, CDR1 is SGHNT, CDR2 YYREEE (reference sequence). Sequencing was performed on PBMCs. The receptor comes from a girl aged 10-17 years in good health and CMV-seropositive. The chain combines TRBV5-4 with TRBJ2-7; the D gene is possibly TRBD2 (6 bases). The CDR3: CASSLGAGEQYF. In nucleotides, the CDR3 is TGTGCCAGCAGCTTGGGGGCGGGGGAGCAGTACTTC.